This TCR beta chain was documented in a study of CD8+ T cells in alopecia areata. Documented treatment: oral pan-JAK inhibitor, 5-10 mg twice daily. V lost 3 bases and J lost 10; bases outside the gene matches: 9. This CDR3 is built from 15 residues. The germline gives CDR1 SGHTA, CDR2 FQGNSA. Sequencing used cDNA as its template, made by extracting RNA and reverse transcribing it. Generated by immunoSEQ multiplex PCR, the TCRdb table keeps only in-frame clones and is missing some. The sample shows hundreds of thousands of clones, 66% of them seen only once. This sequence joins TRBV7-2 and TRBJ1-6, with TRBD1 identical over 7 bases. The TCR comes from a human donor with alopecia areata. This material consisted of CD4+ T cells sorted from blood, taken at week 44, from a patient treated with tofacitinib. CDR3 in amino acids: CASSFMGQSGSPLHF. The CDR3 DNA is TGTGCCAGCAGCTTCATGGGACAGTCTGGATCACCCCTCCACTTT. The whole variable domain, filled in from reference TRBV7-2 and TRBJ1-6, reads GAGVSQSPSNKVTEKGKDVELRCDPISGHTALYWYRQSLGQGLEFLIYFQGNSAPDKSGLPSDRFSAERTGGSVSTLTIQRTQQEDSAVYLCASSFMGQSGSPLHFGNGTRLTVT.